This T cell receptor (beta chain) came from a study of neoadjuvant anti-PD-1 for oral cavity cancer. General study results and limits: Pretreatment Treg/Th17 ratio correlated inversely with post-treatment tumor clonality.

Most PBMC samples had around 480 ng input DNA in six replicates. Here immunoSEQ multiplex PCR was the method, and the copy in TCRdb shows in-frame clones only, minus some. The table lists 60,000 to 75,000 clones, around 80% of them singletons. This clone was recorded only once. Antigen unknown. Patients were newly diagnosed with stage II-IVA oral cavity squamous cell carcinoma without prior systemic or radiation treatment. Patients had HPV-negative, locally advanced oral cavity squamous cell carcinoma. The ends were cut back, 5 bases at V and 0 bases at J, with 16 bases in the middle. Per the germline V gene, CDR1 is MDHEN and CDR2 is SYDVKM. The CDR3 consists of 16 residues.

The chain combines TRBV28 with TRBJ1-2; D is unclear. This specimen consisted of PBMCs, obtained before nivolumab (anti-PD-1) treatment. This clonotype originated in a person between 40 and 80 years old with oral cavity squamous cell carcinoma. CDR3 coding DNA: TGTGCCAGCAGTCCCCACCTATCATCAGCTAACTATGGCTACACCTTC. This gives the protein CASSPHLSSANYGYTF.